A single TCR beta chain is shown here with its context. This clonotype was counted many times. The target of this receptor is not known. One base away there is no much larger clone; base qualities are not given. The sample originates from a study of spatial heterogeneity in lung cancer (dated by TCRdb to about 2019). Regarding the complete study: Beta-chain transcripts were consistently detected in greater numbers than alpha-chain transcripts, which likely reflects a higher abundance of beta-chain transcripts. In the raw uncorrected reads, each unique combination of TCR and UMI appeared on average more than ten times. TCR alpha and beta repertoires were quantitatively compared across multiple tumor regions, matched nontumor lung and blood in non-small cell lung cancer. Nonsynonymous mutation counts, determined by whole-exome sequencing of tumor tissue, were related to TCR repertoire features. At surgery, both alpha and beta chains were TCR-sequenced in 200 to 250 tumor regions, fewer than 80 matched nontumor lung samples and over 50 PBMC samples.

Interpreted using the paper, the time point label stands for: sample taken at primary tumor resection. Donors were approximately 72 patients with early-stage, untreated non-small cell lung cancer from the lung TRACERx cohort. Without any cell sorting, TCR sequencing was performed on whole RNA extracted either from tumor and nontumor lung tissue or from cryopreserved PBMC samples. Only patients for whom sufficient RNA was available from at least two tumor regions were selected for TCR sequencing. Results and caveats for the whole study, not just this receptor: Ubiquitous expanded tumor TCRs were found in blood more often at tumor resection than at routine follow-up. Confirming at a functional level the hypothesis that regional TCRs recognize regional mutations was considered to require additional single-cell paired TCR alpha and beta sequencing.

Libraries were constructed by 5' RACE. The sequencing machine was a NextSeq 500. The TCR library protocol attached a unique molecular identifier to each TCR cDNA molecule to allow correction of PCR and sequencing errors. In the authors' own workflow: TCR identification, UMI-based error correction and CDR3 extraction were all carried out with Decombinator tools. Expanded TCRs were defined as those above a frequency of 2 per 1,000, corresponding to the top 1% of the tumor frequency distribution. Rényi diversity was computed with the R vegan package after subsampling each repertoire 100 times to 5,000 TCRs. To build CDR3 similarity networks, amino acid triplet string-kernel similarity was used, and CDR3s were connected when their pairwise similarity was above 0.82. TCRdb took the public reads, trimmed them with fastp at Q25, ran MiXCR for clone calling and kept in-frame beta chains. Each entry merges the rows of one CDR3 protein and shows their most common DNA and genes. TCRdb's processing, not the study's, gives the V and J calls here. The table for this sample lists 10,000 to 15,000 distinct CDR3 sequences; approximately 3.8% of them were counted only once. The top ten hold under 55% of the sample.

Its CDR3 holds 11 amino acids, cysteine through phenylalanine. Just the 33-base CDR3 DNA is kept, in frame starting at base 1. Looking up the germline V gene yields CDR1 MDHEN and CDR2 SYDVKM. Relative to germline, V is 5 bases shorter and J is 4 bases shorter, with 5 bases between their ends. The TCR comes from a male donor with early-stage non-small cell lung cancer. The V and J segments used are TRBV28 and TRBJ1-2, with no confidently assigned D gene. The sample in question was PBMCs, obtained at surgery. The nucleotide sequence reads as follows: TGTGCCAGCAGTGCCGGCTATGGCTACACCTTC. This codes for CASSAGYGYTF.